This T cell receptor beta chain was sequenced for a study of blood T cell repertoires in COVID-19. V lost 6 bases to trimming and J lost 5 bases, with 13 bases between them. Germline CDR1 reads LNHDA; CDR2 reads SQIVND (reference sequence). There are 13 residues in the CDR3. Seattle's cohort entered during active infection and was followed longitudinally. Sequencing used immunoSEQ multiplex PCR; TCRdb keeps in-frame clones, though not all of them. The sample has some 200,000 clones, around nine tenths seen once. Material: peripheral blood. This clonotype was sampled from a man aged 50 or older with COVID-19, enrolled during active disease. The chain recombines TRBV19 with TRBJ1-1; a weak D match, TRBD1 (5 bases). The CDR3 protein is CASSTGEVTEAFF. The CDR3, as DNA: TGTGCCAGTAGCACAGGTGAAGTGACTGAAGCTTTCTTT.